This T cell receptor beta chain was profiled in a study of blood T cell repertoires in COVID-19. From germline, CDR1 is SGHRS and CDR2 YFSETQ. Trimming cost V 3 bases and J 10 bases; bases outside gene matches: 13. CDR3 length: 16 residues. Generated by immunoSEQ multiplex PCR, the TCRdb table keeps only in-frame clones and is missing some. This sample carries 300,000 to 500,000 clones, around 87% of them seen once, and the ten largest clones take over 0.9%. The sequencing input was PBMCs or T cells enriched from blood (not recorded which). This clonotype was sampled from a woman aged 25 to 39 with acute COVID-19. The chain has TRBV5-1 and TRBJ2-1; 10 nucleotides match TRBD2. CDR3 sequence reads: CASSSLAGGIPREQFF. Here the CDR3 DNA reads TGCGCCAGCAGCTCATTAGCGGGGGGCATCCCCAGGGAGCAGTTCTTC.